This T cell receptor (beta chain) was profiled in a study of blood T cell repertoires in COVID-19. Study-wide background: Samples taken during acute and convalescent COVID-19 were collected in the United States, Italy and Spain. PBMCs, B-cell-depleted T cells, or T cells were the source of the cDNA or gDNA that made up the material.

CDR3 length: 14 amino acids. Germline trimming cut 0 bases from V and 6 bases from J; bases unmatched to any gene: 1. Germline values: CDR1 MNHEY, CDR2 SVGEGT. Method: immunoSEQ multiplex PCR; TCRdb's copy keeps in-frame clones and lacks some. The sample has roughly 100,000 clones; 90% are singletons. The TCR was taken from a man between 18 and 35 years old with COVID-19, enrolled during active disease. This chain connects TRBV6-2 or TRBV6-3 to TRBJ2-1, with TRBD1 matching over 8 bases. The sequencing input was peripheral blood. The CDR3 region is CASSYSTGANEQFF. The CDR3 DNA sequence: TGTGCCAGCAGTTACTCGACAGGGGCCAATGAGCAGTTCTTC.